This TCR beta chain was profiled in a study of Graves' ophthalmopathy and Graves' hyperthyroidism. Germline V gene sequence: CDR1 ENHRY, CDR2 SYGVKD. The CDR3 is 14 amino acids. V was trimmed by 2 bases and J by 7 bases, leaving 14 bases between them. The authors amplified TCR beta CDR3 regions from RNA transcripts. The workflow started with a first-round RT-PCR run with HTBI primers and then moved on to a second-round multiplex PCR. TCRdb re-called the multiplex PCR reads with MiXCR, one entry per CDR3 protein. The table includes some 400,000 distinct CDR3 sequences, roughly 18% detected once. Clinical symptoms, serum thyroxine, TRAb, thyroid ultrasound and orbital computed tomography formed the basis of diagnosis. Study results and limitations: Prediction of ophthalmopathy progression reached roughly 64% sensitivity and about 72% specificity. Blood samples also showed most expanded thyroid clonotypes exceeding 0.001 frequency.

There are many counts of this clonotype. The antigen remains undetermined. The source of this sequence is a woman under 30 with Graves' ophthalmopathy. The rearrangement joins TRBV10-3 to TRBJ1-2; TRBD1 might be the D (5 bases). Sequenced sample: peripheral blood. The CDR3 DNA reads TGTGCCATCAGTGAGAGAAGAGGGACGTCTGGCTACACCTTC. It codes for CAISERRGTSGYTF.